A selection of T cell receptor beta chains follows, all from one sample in a study of T cell changes during pregnancy in multiple sclerosis. Only in-frame clones appear in the TCRdb table, and some are missing; sequencing was by immunoSEQ multiplex PCR. The data contain over 25,000 clones, 70% to 90% of them singletons. The specimen comprised CD8+ T cells from peripheral blood mononuclear cells, sampled in the third trimester of pregnancy. The receptors shown here come from a female donor with multiple sclerosis, enrolled in a pregnancy study. The CDR3 runs from the conserved cysteine through the conserved F or W. The order of the fields is V gene, clone size, J gene, D gene, CDR3 protein, CDR3 DNA. The D gene is left open where the match is weak. Expanded clones are given a class, and other clones once, few, many or no size at all.

v_call: TRBV9; clone_size: NA; j_call: TRBJ1-1; d_call: TRBD1; cdr3_aa: CASSVTWTGTIEAFF; cdr3_nt: TGTGCCAGCAGCGTAACTTGGACAGGGACAATTGAAGCTTTCTTT
v_call: TRBV4-1; clone_size: NA; j_call: TRBJ1-6; d_call: NA; cdr3_aa: CASSPLNSPLHF; cdr3_nt: TGCGCCAGCAGCCCCCTAAATTCACCCCTCCACTTT
v_call: TRBV5-6; clone_size: NA; j_call: TRBJ2-4; d_call: TRBD1; cdr3_aa: CASSPPGQGAGNIQYF; cdr3_nt: TGTGCCAGCAGCCCCCCGGGACAGGGGGCGGGAAACATTCAGTACTTC
v_call: TRBV7-9; clone_size: NA; j_call: TRBJ2-7; d_call: NA; cdr3_aa: CASSPPADNTYEQYF; cdr3_nt: TGTGCCAGCAGCCCCCCCGCCGACAACACCTACGAGCAGTACTTC
v_call: TRBV5-1; clone_size: NA; j_call: TRBJ2-3; d_call: TRBD2; cdr3_aa: CASSLAVRTNGRRHTDTQYF; cdr3_nt: TGCGCCAGCAGCTTGGCAGTCCGGACTAACGGGAGGAGGCACACAGATACGCAGTATTTT
v_call: TRBV28; clone_size: once; j_call: TRBJ1-2; d_call: TRBD1; cdr3_aa: CASSLFGTAYGYTF; cdr3_nt: TGTGCCAGCAGTTTATTTGGGACAGCATATGGCTACACCTTC
v_call: TRBV27; clone_size: NA; j_call: TRBJ2-1; d_call: TRBD2; cdr3_aa: CASSSSGGEVINEQFF; cdr3_nt: TGTGCCAGCAGTTCGTCGGGAGGGGAGGTTATCAATGAGCAGTTCTTC
v_call: TRBV28; clone_size: NA; j_call: TRBJ2-7; d_call: TRBD2; cdr3_aa: CASSLWRERLYEQYF; cdr3_nt: TGTGCCAGCAGTTTATGGCGGGAGAGGTTGTACGAGCAGTACTTC
v_call: TRBV27; clone_size: NA; j_call: TRBJ2-7; d_call: TRBD2; cdr3_aa: CASSLRTSGSVFYEQYF; cdr3_nt: TGTGCCAGCAGTTTAAGGACTAGCGGGAGCGTGTTCTACGAGCAGTACTTC
v_call: TRBV5-5; clone_size: once; j_call: TRBJ2-7; d_call: NA; cdr3_aa: CASSPRLPSYEQYF; cdr3_nt: TGTGCCAGCAGCCCAAGACTCCCTTCCTACGAGCAGTACTTC
v_call: TRBV4-2; clone_size: NA; j_call: TRBJ1-4; d_call: TRBD1; cdr3_aa: CASSQGVRDRVDEKLFF; cdr3_nt: TGTGCCAGCAGCCAGGGGGTGAGGGACAGGGTAGATGAAAAACTGTTTTTT
v_call: TRBV9; clone_size: few; j_call: TRBJ2-3; d_call: NA; cdr3_aa: CASSVGSKPTYTDTQYF; cdr3_nt: TGTGCCAGCAGCGTAGGGAGTAAACCCACCTACACAGATACGCAGTATTTT
v_call: TRBV7-9; clone_size: NA; j_call: TRBJ1-5; d_call: TRBD1; cdr3_aa: CASSSRTGEQPQHF; cdr3_nt: TGTGCCAGCAGCTCTAGGACAGGGGAACAGCCCCAGCATTTT
v_call: TRBV9; clone_size: NA; j_call: TRBJ2-2; d_call: TRBD1; cdr3_aa: CASSDGNRGDTGELFF; cdr3_nt: TGTGCCAGCAGCGATGGAAACAGGGGGGACACCGGGGAGCTGTTTTTT
v_call: TRBV9; clone_size: NA; j_call: TRBJ2-3; d_call: NA; cdr3_aa: CASSSGGTDTQYF; cdr3_nt: TGTGCCAGCAGCTCCGGGGGCACAGATACGCAGTATTTT
v_call: TRBV7-8; clone_size: once; j_call: TRBJ2-7; d_call: TRBD2; cdr3_aa: CASSGSGGAYEQYF; cdr3_nt: TGTGCCAGCAGCGGGTCGGGGGGGGCCTACGAGCAGTACTTC
v_call: TRBV5-1; clone_size: once; j_call: TRBJ2-1; d_call: NA; cdr3_aa: CASSGGSGYNEQFF; cdr3_nt: TGCGCCAGCAGTGGGGGCTCGGGGTACAATGAGCAGTTCTTC
v_call: TRBV13; clone_size: NA; j_call: TRBJ2-7; d_call: NA; cdr3_aa: CASSAGLSYEQYF; cdr3_nt: TGTGCCAGCAGCGCGGGACTGTCCTACGAGCAGTACTTC
v_call: TRBV4-1; clone_size: NA; j_call: TRBJ2-7; d_call: TRBD1; cdr3_aa: CASSLDRAYEQYF; cdr3_nt: TGCGCCAGCAGCCTCGACAGGGCCTACGAGCAGTACTTC
v_call: TRBV27; clone_size: NA; j_call: TRBJ1-1; d_call: NA; cdr3_aa: CASSPSKTEAFF; cdr3_nt: TGTGCCAGCAGTCCCTCTAAAACTGAAGCTTTCTTT
v_call: TRBV27; clone_size: NA; j_call: TRBJ2-3; d_call: NA; cdr3_aa: CASSLFRDTDTQYF; cdr3_nt: TGTGCCAGCAGTTTATTTCGGGATACAGATACGCAGTATTTT
v_call: TRBV6-1; clone_size: once; j_call: TRBJ1-5; d_call: NA; cdr3_aa: CASSERAPLNQPQHF; cdr3_nt: TGTGCCAGCAGTGAGCGGGCTCCTCTCAATCAGCCCCAGCATTTT
v_call: TRBV10-1; clone_size: once; j_call: TRBJ2-1; d_call: NA; cdr3_aa: CASSENRENEQFF; cdr3_nt: TGCGCCAGCAGCGAAAACAGGGAAAATGAGCAGTTCTTC
v_call: TRBV9; clone_size: NA; j_call: TRBJ2-7; d_call: TRBD1; cdr3_aa: CASSESGTGEEEQYF; cdr3_nt: TGTGCCAGCAGCGAGTCCGGGACAGGGGAAGAAGAGCAGTACTTC
v_call: TRBV28; clone_size: NA; j_call: TRBJ1-5; d_call: NA; cdr3_aa: CASRVPGVSNQPQHF; cdr3_nt: TGTGCCAGCAGAGTCCCAGGGGTGAGCAATCAGCCCCAGCATTTT
v_call: TRBV27; clone_size: NA; j_call: TRBJ2-7; d_call: NA; cdr3_aa: CASSTGMKEQYF; cdr3_nt: TGTGCCAGCAGTACAGGGATGAAAGAGCAGTACTTC
v_call: TRBV23-1; clone_size: NA; j_call: TRBJ2-7; d_call: NA; cdr3_aa: CASSHATAYHEQYF; cdr3_nt: TGCGCCAGCAGTCACGCGACAGCTTACCACGAGCAGTACTTC
v_call: TRBV9; clone_size: NA; j_call: TRBJ1-2; d_call: NA; cdr3_aa: CASSVGDYGYTF; cdr3_nt: TGTGCCAGCAGCGTAGGCGACTATGGCTACACCTTC
v_call: TRBV28; clone_size: NA; j_call: TRBJ2-7; d_call: NA; cdr3_aa: CASSLGAGDLIYEQYF; cdr3_nt: TGTGCCAGCAGTCTGGGGGCAGGCGACCTGATTTACGAGCAGTACTTC
v_call: TRBV2; clone_size: NA; j_call: TRBJ1-2; d_call: TRBD1; cdr3_aa: CASRGTDLNYGYTF; cdr3_nt: TGTGCCAGCAGGGGGACAGACCTTAACTATGGCTACACCTTC
v_call: TRBV7-9; clone_size: few; j_call: TRBJ2-3; d_call: TRBD2; cdr3_aa: CASRAGVSDTQYF; cdr3_nt: TGTGCCAGCAGGGCGGGAGTGTCAGATACGCAGTATTTT
v_call: TRBV7-9; clone_size: NA; j_call: TRBJ2-5; d_call: NA; cdr3_aa: CASSPGSGVKETQYF; cdr3_nt: TGTGCCAGCAGCCCAGGCTCGGGGGTCAAAGAGACCCAGTACTTC
v_call: TRBV11-2; clone_size: NA; j_call: TRBJ1-1; d_call: NA; cdr3_aa: CASRRPGTRNTEAFF; cdr3_nt: TGTGCCAGCAGGCGCCCCGGGACACGGAACACTGAAGCTTTCTTT
v_call: TRBV19; clone_size: NA; j_call: TRBJ1-5; d_call: NA; cdr3_aa: CASSKGTGGNQPQHF; cdr3_nt: TGTGCCAGTAGTAAGGGGACGGGAGGTAATCAGCCCCAGCATTTT
v_call: TRBV27; clone_size: NA; j_call: TRBJ2-1; d_call: TRBD2; cdr3_aa: CASSWLAGAYNEQFF; cdr3_nt: TGTGCCAGCAGTTGGTTGGCGGGAGCCTACAATGAGCAGTTCTTC
v_call: TRBV5-1; clone_size: medium-sized; j_call: TRBJ2-3; d_call: NA; cdr3_aa: CASSFPSGTDTQYF; cdr3_nt: TGCGCCAGCAGCTTTCCGAGCGGCACAGATACGCAGTATTTT
v_call: TRBV6-5; clone_size: NA; j_call: TRBJ2-7; d_call: NA; cdr3_aa: CASSYGGEQYF; cdr3_nt: TGTGCCAGCAGTTACGGGGGGGAGCAGTACTTC
v_call: TRBV7-9; clone_size: NA; j_call: TRBJ1-2; d_call: TRBD1; cdr3_aa: CASSPGQANGYTF; cdr3_nt: TGTGCCAGCAGCCCCGGACAGGCGAATGGCTACACCTTC
v_call: TRBV7-6; clone_size: NA; j_call: TRBJ2-1; d_call: NA; cdr3_aa: CASSSLWEADEQFF; cdr3_nt: TGTGCCAGCAGCTCCTTGTGGGAGGCCGATGAGCAGTTCTTC
v_call: TRBV2; clone_size: few; j_call: TRBJ2-3; d_call: TRBD2; cdr3_aa: CASGRLADPPGGTQYF; cdr3_nt: TGTGCCAGCGGGAGACTAGCGGACCCTCCTGGGGGTACGCAGTATTTT
v_call: TRBV15; clone_size: NA; j_call: TRBJ2-5; d_call: NA; cdr3_aa: CATSRDRRETQYF; cdr3_nt: TGTGCCACCAGCAGAGATAGGCGGGAGACCCAGTACTTC
v_call: TRBV9; clone_size: few; j_call: TRBJ1-3; d_call: NA; cdr3_aa: CASSVREAGNTIYF; cdr3_nt: TGTGCCAGCAGCGTGAGGGAGGCGGGAAACACCATATATTTT
v_call: TRBV27; clone_size: NA; j_call: TRBJ2-1; d_call: NA; cdr3_aa: CASSPPQGLGSYNEQFF; cdr3_nt: TGTGCCAGCAGTCCTCCTCAGGGGTTGGGCTCCTACAATGAGCAGTTCTTC
v_call: TRBV5-5; clone_size: once; j_call: TRBJ2-7; d_call: NA; cdr3_aa: CASSRSYF; cdr3_nt: TGTGCCAGCAGCCGGTCGTACTTC
v_call: TRBV28; clone_size: medium-sized; j_call: TRBJ1-1; d_call: TRBD1; cdr3_aa: CASSHIRTGLTEAFF; cdr3_nt: TGTGCCAGCAGTCATATACGGACAGGTCTTACTGAAGCTTTCTTT
v_call: TRBV27; clone_size: NA; j_call: TRBJ1-4; d_call: NA; cdr3_aa: CASRQGRIDEKLFF; cdr3_nt: TGTGCCAGCAGACAGGGTCGGATCGATGAAAAACTGTTTTTT